This T cell receptor (beta chain) originates from a study of T cell repertoires in cytomegalovirus infection (dated 2019 in TCRdb). Study-level background: Recently identified HLA-C-restricted CMV epitopes, whose presentation resists viral immunomodulation, were targeted by peptide stimulations together with well-studied HLA-B-restricted epitopes. The HLA type of each donor mattered for the analysis, because public TCR beta signatures pointed to carriage of CMV infection along with the matching HLA type.

The data were produced on an Illumina HiSeq 1500. TCRdb reprocessing: public reads trimmed at Q25 with fastp, clones called with MiXCR, in-frame beta chains kept. Identical CDR3 protein sequences are pooled into one entry, listed with their most common genes and DNA. This sample has a few hundred thousand distinct CDR3 sequences in its table, and under 35% of those were observed once. About 19% of the sample comes from the top ten. The paper as a whole reports these results and caveats: In the ex vivo response, HLA-C-restricted CMV-specific TCR beta clonotypes were dominant, and in two of eight donors the single most frequent clonotype came from this HLA-C-restricted group. Cumulative frequency of public TCR beta family members discriminated carriers of CMV infection plus the relevant HLA type in this cohort and an independent 352-donor cohort.

The treatment or condition label, as the study defines it: in vitro stimulation with specific CMV peptide epitopes to enrich CMV-specific T cells. Of note for this clonotype: Its target antigen remains unknown. No base-level quality is on record; no much larger clone is a single base apart.

The CDR3 has 14 amino acids, counting the end cysteine and phenylalanine. Only the CDR3 region is kept as DNA, spanning 42 bases read in frame from base 1. The germline V gene supplies CDR1 SGHTS and CDR2 YDEGEE. The junction carries 8 bases between V and J, which are trimmed by 0 bases and 4 bases respectively. The input for sequencing was cultured PBMCs, taken from culture after CMV antigen stimulation. The receptor comes from a human donor in good health (CMV status not recorded). Some clones in this sample may be carry-over from other donors' samples. Recombination linked TRBV5-8 to TRBJ1-3, with the D gene not confidently named. The bases read TGTGCCAGCAGCTTGGAAACAGCAGGAAACACCATATATTTT. This sequence encodes CASSLETAGNTIYF.